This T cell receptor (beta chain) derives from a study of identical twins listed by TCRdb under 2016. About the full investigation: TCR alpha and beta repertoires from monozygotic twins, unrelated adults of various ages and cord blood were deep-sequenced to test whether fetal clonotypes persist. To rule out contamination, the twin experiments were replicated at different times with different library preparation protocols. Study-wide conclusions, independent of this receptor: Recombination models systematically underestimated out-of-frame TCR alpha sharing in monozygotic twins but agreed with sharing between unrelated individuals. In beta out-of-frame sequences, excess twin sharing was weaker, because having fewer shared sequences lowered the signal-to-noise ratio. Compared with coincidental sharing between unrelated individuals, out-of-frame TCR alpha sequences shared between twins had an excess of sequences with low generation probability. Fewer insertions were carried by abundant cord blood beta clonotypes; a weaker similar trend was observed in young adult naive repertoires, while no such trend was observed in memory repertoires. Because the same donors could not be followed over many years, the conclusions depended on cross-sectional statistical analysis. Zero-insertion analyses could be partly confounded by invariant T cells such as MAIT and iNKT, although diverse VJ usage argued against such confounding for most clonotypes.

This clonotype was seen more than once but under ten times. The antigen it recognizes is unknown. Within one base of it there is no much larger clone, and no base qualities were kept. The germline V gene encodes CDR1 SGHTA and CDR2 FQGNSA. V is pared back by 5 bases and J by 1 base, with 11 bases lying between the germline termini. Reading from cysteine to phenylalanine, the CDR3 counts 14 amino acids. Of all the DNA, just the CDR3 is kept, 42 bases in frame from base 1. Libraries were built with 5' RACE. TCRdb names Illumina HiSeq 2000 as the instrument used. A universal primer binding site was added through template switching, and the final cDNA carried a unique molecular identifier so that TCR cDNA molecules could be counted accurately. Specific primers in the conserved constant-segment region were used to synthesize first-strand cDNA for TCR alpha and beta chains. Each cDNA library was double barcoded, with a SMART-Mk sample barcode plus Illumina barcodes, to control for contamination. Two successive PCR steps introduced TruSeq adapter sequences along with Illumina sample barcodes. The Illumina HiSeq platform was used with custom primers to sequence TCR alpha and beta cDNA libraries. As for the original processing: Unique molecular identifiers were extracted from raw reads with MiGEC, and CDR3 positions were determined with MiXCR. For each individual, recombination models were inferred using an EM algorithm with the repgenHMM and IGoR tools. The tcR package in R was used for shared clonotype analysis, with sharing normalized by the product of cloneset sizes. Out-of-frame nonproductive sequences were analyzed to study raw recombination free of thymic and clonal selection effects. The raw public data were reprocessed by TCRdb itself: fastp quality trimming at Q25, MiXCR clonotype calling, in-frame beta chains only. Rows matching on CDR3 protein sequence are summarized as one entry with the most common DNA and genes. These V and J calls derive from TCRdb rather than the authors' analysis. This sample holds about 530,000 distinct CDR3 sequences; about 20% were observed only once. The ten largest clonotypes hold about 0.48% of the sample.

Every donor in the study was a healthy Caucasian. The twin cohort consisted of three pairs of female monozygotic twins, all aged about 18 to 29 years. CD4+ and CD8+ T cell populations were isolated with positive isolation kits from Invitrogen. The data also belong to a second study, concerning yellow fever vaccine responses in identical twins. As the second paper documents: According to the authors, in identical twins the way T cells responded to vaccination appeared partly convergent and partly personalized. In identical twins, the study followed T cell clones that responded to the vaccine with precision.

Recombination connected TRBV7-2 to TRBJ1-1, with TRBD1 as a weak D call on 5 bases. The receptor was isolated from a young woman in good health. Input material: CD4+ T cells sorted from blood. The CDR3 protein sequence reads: CASSVQVRNTEAFF. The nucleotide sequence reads TGTGCCAGCAGCGTACAGGTTAGGAACACTGAAGCTTTCTTT.